This entry lists 31 T cell receptor beta chains sequenced from one sample in a study of T cells after yellow fever vaccination. TCRdb re-analysed the 5' RACE reads in MiXCR, keeping a single row per CDR3 protein. The sample includes 320,000 or so distinct CDR3 sequences, roughly 8.4% seen only once; the top ten take 17%. The source material was PBMCs, sampled roughly 46 days after the first yellow fever vaccination. These receptor sequences come from a man aged 18 to 30 who received the YFV17D yellow fever vaccine.

This clonotype was detected a few times. V and J are TRBV19 and TRBJ2-4; D possibly matches TRBD1 or TRBD2 (5 bases each). CDR3 size: 14 residues. Trimming removed 1 base from V and 9 bases from J, with 13 bases in between. Germline V lookup: CDR1 LNHDA, CDR2 SQIVND (reference sequence). This chain's CDR3 is CASSIVGGEGIQYF. In DNA form, the CDR3 reads TGTGCCAGTAGTATAGTTGGGGGAGAGGGCATTCAGTACTTC. Using reference TRBV19 and TRBJ2-4 for the parts outside the CDR3, the full variable domain is DGGITQSPKYLFRKEGQNVTLSCEQNLNHDAMYWYRQDPGQGLRLIYYSQIVNDFQKGDIAEGYSVSREKKESFPLTVTSAQKNPTAFYLCASSIVGGEGIQYFGAGTRLSVL.

This clonotype was seen more than once but under ten times. The rearrangement joins TRBV4-3 to TRBJ1-4; 12 bases agree with TRBD1. J gave up 0 bases and V 4 bases, and 9 bases lay outside the gene matches. This CDR3 contains 19 residues. Germline-derived CDR1 and CDR2 are LGHNA and YSLEER. The CDR3 bases are TGCGCCAGCAGCCCGGGGACAGGGGGCTTCCTAGCAACTAATGAAAAACTGTTTTTT. Amino acids: CASSPGTGGFLATNEKLFF.

This clonotype has only a few counts. V usage is TRBV7-6 and J usage is TRBJ1-1; D gene unclear. The CDR3 loop spans 13 amino acids. The V gene lost 4 bases and the J gene lost 5 bases, with 11 bases spanning the gap. Germline CDR1 reads SGHVS; CDR2 reads FNYEAQ. CDR3 loop: CASSSQAGTEAFF. The CDR3 region has the DNA TGTGCCAGCAGCTCCCAGGCGGGAACTGAAGCTTTCTTT.

This clonotype was detected only a few times. V gene TRBV27 combines with J gene TRBJ2-3; D gene ambiguous. CDR3 size: 12 residues. V was trimmed by 7 bases and J by 2 bases, leaving 7 bases between them. CDR1 is MNHEY and CDR2 is SMNVEV in the germline V gene (reference sequence). CDR3 residues: CASKGSTDTQYF. The CDR3 DNA is TGTGCCAGCAAGGGCTCCACAGATACGCAGTATTTT.

This clonotype was seen only a few times. CDR3: CASSPRQLYGYTF. The DNA of the CDR3 is TGTGCCAGCTCACCACGGCAGCTCTATGGCTACACCTTC. The chain links TRBV18 to TRBJ1-2; D remains ambiguous. In germline, CDR1 is KGHSH, CDR2 LQKENI. Trimming took off 1 base at V and 4 bases at J, with 7 bases between the two ends. The CDR3 covers 13 residues.

The chain is built from TRBV20-1 and TRBJ2-7; unclear D gene. The CDR3 runs to 13 residues. From germline, CDR1 is DFQATT and CDR2 SNEGSKA (reference sequence). V lost 2 bases, J lost 1 base, and 9 bases lay in between. The CDR3, as DNA: TGCAGTGCTAGATCAACCCCGTCCTACGAGCAGTACTTC. Translated, it gives CSARSTPSYEQYF.

This clonotype has more than one count but fewer than ten. No conserved phenylalanine or tryptophan is present at the end of the CDR3, so a read error is the likely explanation. The DNA is omitted, as the CDR3 cannot be located on it reliably, and the CDR3 follows TCRdb's listing. This sequence joins TRBV5-1 and TRBJ1-1; the table's D gene call, TRBD1, was not cross checked with the DNA. The CDR3 totals 12 residues, both ends included. Germline CDR1 and CDR2: SGHRS and YFSETQ. CDR3 amino acids: CASSDPGLGVAV.

Turning to this clonotype: A much larger clone differs by one base, so this may be a read error. CDR3 bases: TGTCCCAGCAGCTTCTCCAGCTACACCGGGGAGCTGTTTTTT. This codes for CPSSFSSYTGELFF. The gene calls are TRBV7-8 and TRBJ2-2; no reliable D call. CDR3 length: 14 residues. In germline, CDR1 is SGHVS, CDR2 FQNEAQ.

This clonotype was counted only a few times. This chain uses TRBV9 with TRBJ2-5; D is tentatively TRBD1 or TRBD2 (5 bases each). V lost 0 bases and J lost 9, with 12 bases in between. Germline V gene lookup returns CDR1 SGDLS and CDR2 YYNGEE. The CDR3 contains 13 residues. CDR3 sequence reads: CASSVDGGGAQYF. DNA for the CDR3: TGTGCCAGCAGCGTAGATGGTGGGGGTGCCCAGTACTTC.

This clonotype was observed many times. The gene calls are TRBV4-3 and TRBJ2-3; TRBD1 matches 7 bases. The junction had 3 bases not matched to a gene; V was cut back by 0 bases and J by 3 bases. Germline assignment: CDR1 LGHNA and CDR2 YSLEER. This CDR3 is 15 amino acids long. This CDR3 is CASSQELTGTDTQYF. CDR3 coding DNA: TGCGCCAGCAGCCAAGAATTGACAGGGACAGATACGCAGTATTTT.

The J gene is TRBJ2-3, the V gene TRBV23-1; D gene uncertain. TRBV23-1 is given ORF status, its function remaining uncertain. The V gene lost 0 bases and the J gene lost 1 base, with 11 bases spanning the gap. The CDR3 is made up of 16 amino acids. CDR3 loop: CASSQSIRVRTDTQYF. CDR3 coding DNA: TGCGCCAGCAGTCAATCGATCCGGGTCCGCACAGATACGCAGTATTTT.

This chain uses TRBV7-9 with TRBJ1-6; tentative D call: TRBD1 (5 bases). The CDR3 consists of 16 residues. V lost 2 bases, J lost 5 bases, and 13 bases lay in between. Germline assignment: CDR1 SEHNR and CDR2 FQNEAQ (reference sequence). The CDR3 bases are TGTGCCAGCAGCTTATCGGCCCAAGGGGATAATTCACCCCTCCACTTT. It codes for CASSLSAQGDNSPLHF.

On this clonotype: At one end the junction does not follow the germline gene, possibly because of a read error. This chain joins TRBV20-1 and TRBJ1-4; no reliable D call. CDR3 length: 14 amino acids. CDR1 DFQATT and CDR2 SNEGSKA come from the germline V gene (reference sequence). Here the CDR3 DNA reads TGCAGTGCCAGAGTCGCAGGCCGGAATGAAAAACTGTTTTTT. Translation: CSARVAGRNEKLFF.

V is TRBV2 and J is TRBJ1-5, with TRBD1 identical over 8 bases. CDR3 size: 18 residues. Germline V gene sequence: CDR1 SNHLY, CDR2 FYNNEI. CDR3 DNA: TGTACCTTCTGTGGGGGACAGGAGGGTCTTAATAGCAATCAGCCCCAGCATTTT. Its protein product is CTFCGGQEGLNSNQPQHF.

This chain links TRBV7-9 with TRBJ2-3; 12 bases are shared with TRBD2. The CDR3 has 13 amino acids. J lost 0 bases, V lost 11 bases, and 0 bases had no gene match. Germline CDR1 reads SEHNR; CDR2 reads FQNEAQ (reference sequence). CDR3: CAGTSGSTDTQYF. The CDR3 coding sequence is TGTGCCGGGACTAGCGGGAGCACAGATACGCAGTATTTT.

This clonotype has at least ten counts. This chain uses TRBV2 with TRBJ2-3, with a tentative D call TRBD1 (5 bases). The CDR3 is 14 residues long. The germline V and J ends were trimmed by 4 bases and 5 bases, with 13 bases remaining between them. Germline V gene lookup returns CDR1 SNHLY and CDR2 FYNNEI. The CDR3 loop reads CASSVQGAQDTQYF. The CDR3 nucleotides read TGTGCCAGCAGTGTACAAGGGGCCCAAGATACGCAGTATTTT.

This clonotype turned up a few times. V usage is TRBV21-1 and J usage is TRBJ2-7; the table's TRBD2 call for D was not verified on the DNA. TRBV21-1 is a pseudogene locus. There are 16 residues in the CDR3. In nucleotides, the CDR3 is TGTGCCAGCCTTAAAGGGACTAGCGGGCTTGGGTACGAGCAGTACGTC. Encoded protein: CASLKGTSGLGYEQYV.

At least ten counts were recorded for this clonotype. This chain connects TRBV15 to TRBJ2-3; D may be TRBD2 (7 bases). CDR3 length: 17 residues. Deletions cut 5 bases from V and 3 bases from J, with 21 bases between. The V gene's germline CDR1 is LNHNV and CDR2 YYDKDF (reference sequence). In nucleotides, the CDR3 is TGTGCCACCAGCCCGAGAAGGGGGGGGCTTCTTACAGATACGCAGTATTTT. Amino acids: CATSPRRGGLLTDTQYF.

This clonotype was counted a few times. The CDR3 DNA reads TGTGCCAGCAGCCAATCCGGTGCAACTAATGAAAAACTGTTTTTT. This translates into CASSQSGATNEKLFF. V is TRBV7-9 and J is TRBJ1-4; D uncertain. Germline assignment: CDR1 SEHNR and CDR2 FQNEAQ (reference sequence). The CDR3 is 15 amino acids. Trimming left V 5 bases short and J 0 bases short, with 10 bases between.

This clonotype was detected a few times. V and J are TRBV4-1 and TRBJ2-2, with TRBD2 as a possible D gene (7 bases). The CDR3 has 16 residues. Germline CDR1 is MGHRA and CDR2 is YSYEKL. V was clipped by 4 bases and J by 9 bases, with 21 bases between them. CDR3 sequence: CASSPLGGGENWELFF. CDR3 sequence (DNA): TGCGCCAGCAGCCCCCTTGGAGGGGGGGAGAACTGGGAGCTGTTTTTT.

The V gene is TRBV5-1, the J gene TRBJ1-5; D not certain. The V and J ends lost 4 bases and 1 base respectively, with 12 bases between them. The CDR3 is 15 residues long. Germline V CDR1 and CDR2: SGHRS, YFSETQ. CDR3 bases: TGCGCCAGCAGCCCCGGCGGGTGGAGCAATCAGCCCCAGCATTTT. It encodes CASSPGGWSNQPQHF.

The chain employs TRBV20-1 and TRBJ1-5, with D uncertain. Germline lookup yields CDR1 DFQATT and CDR2 SNEGSKA (reference sequence). This CDR3 is built from 12 residues. The V end was cut by 3 bases, the J end by 6 bases, with 9 bases between. The CDR3 protein is CSASQRGQPQHF. The CDR3 bases are TGCAGTGCTAGTCAACGGGGTCAGCCCCAGCATTTT.

This clonotype was observed many times. The CDR3 region has the DNA TGTGCCAGCAGCACACAGACGAACACTGAAGCTTTCTTT. As protein: CASSTQTNTEAFF. The chain combines TRBV7-2 with TRBJ1-1; no definite D call. Germline V lookup: CDR1 SGHTA, CDR2 FQGNSA. The CDR3 consists of 13 residues. V lost 5 bases to trimming and J lost 1 base, with 8 bases between them.

Ten or more counts support this clonotype. The V gene is TRBV7-7, the J gene TRBJ2-5; weak D call: TRBD1 (5 bases). V was pared by 5 bases and J by 1 base, with 11 bases between. The CDR3 spans 14 residues. Germline-derived CDR1 and CDR2 are SSHAT and FNYEAQ (reference sequence). The CDR3 region has the DNA TGTGCCAGCAGCGTTGTTGGGGCCCAAGAGACCCAGTACTTC. Translated: CASSVVGAQETQYF.

This chain links TRBV12-3 or TRBV12-4 with TRBJ2-2; D remains ambiguous. The CDR3 is 14 residues long. V was cut by 6 bases and J by 1 base, with 9 bases left in between. CDR3 coding DNA: TGTGCCAGCAGCGGTGAGGAGAACACCGGGGAGCTGTTTTTT. Its protein is CASSGEENTGELFF.

The rearrangement links TRBV28 to TRBJ1-5; D unclear. Germline-derived CDR1 and CDR2 are MDHEN and SYDVKM. The germline V and J ends were trimmed by 4 bases and 6 bases, with 13 bases remaining between them. The CDR3 runs 14 residues. This CDR3 reads CASSYRQYGQPQHF. As DNA, the CDR3 is TGTGCCAGCAGTTATAGACAATACGGTCAGCCCCAGCATTTT.

The rearrangement joins TRBV10-3 to TRBJ2-3; maybe TRBD2 (5 bases). The V end was cut by 6 bases, the J end by 2 bases, with 27 bases between. This CDR3 comprises 19 residues. In germline, CDR1 is ENHRY, CDR2 SYGVKD. The chain's CDR3 is CAISYRIIPTRHDTDTQYF. As DNA, the CDR3 is TGTGCCATCAGCTATCGAATCATTCCTACTAGGCACGACACAGATACGCAGTATTTT.

The chain uses TRBV10-3 and TRBJ1-2, with 8 nucleotides matching TRBD1. The length of the CDR3 is 14 residues. The trim removed 6 bases at V and 10 bases at J, leaving 13 bases unmatched. The germline V gene has CDR1 ENHRY and CDR2 SYGVKD. In DNA form, the CDR3 reads TGTGCCATCAGCCCGGGACAGGCCCGATTTCTCTACACCTTC. Encoded protein: CAISPGQARFLYTF.

The rearrangement uses TRBV18 and TRBJ1-1; D gene unclear. Germline-derived CDR1 and CDR2 are KGHSH and LQKENI. CDR3 length: 15 amino acids. V lost 3 bases to trimming and J lost 0 bases, with 11 bases between them. The CDR3 here is CASSPEAAMNTEAFF. CDR3 nucleotide sequence: TGTGCCAGCTCACCCGAGGCTGCAATGAACACTGAAGCTTTCTTT. Supplemented by reference TRBV18 and TRBJ1-1, the full variable domain reads NAGVMQNPRHLVRRRGQEARLRCSPMKGHSHVYWYRQLPEEGLKFMVYLQKENIIDESGMPKERFSAEFPKEGPSILRIQQVVRGDSAAYFCASSPEAAMNTEAFFGQGTRLTVV.

In the case of this clonotype: Mismatch with germline at one junction end may stem from a read error. This chain connects TRBV11-2 to TRBJ2-2, with 13 nucleotides matching TRBD2. Germline CDR1 and CDR2: SGHAT and FQNNGV. This CDR3 region has 17 residues. CDR3 in DNA: TGTGCCAGCACAATGGGACTAGCGGGACGGAACACCGGGGAGCTGGTTTTT. Translating gives CASTMGLAGRNTGELVF.

V usage is TRBV5-6 and J usage is TRBJ2-5; no definite D call. The length of the CDR3 is 15 residues. Germline CDR1 reads SGHDT; CDR2 reads YYEEEE. The V end lost 1 base, the J end lost 5 bases, and 15 bases lay between the germline ends. CDR3 sequence (DNA): TGTGCCAGCAGCTTGTTTTTCAGCTTGAGGGAGACCCAGTACTTC. The encoded protein is CASSLFFSLRETQYF.